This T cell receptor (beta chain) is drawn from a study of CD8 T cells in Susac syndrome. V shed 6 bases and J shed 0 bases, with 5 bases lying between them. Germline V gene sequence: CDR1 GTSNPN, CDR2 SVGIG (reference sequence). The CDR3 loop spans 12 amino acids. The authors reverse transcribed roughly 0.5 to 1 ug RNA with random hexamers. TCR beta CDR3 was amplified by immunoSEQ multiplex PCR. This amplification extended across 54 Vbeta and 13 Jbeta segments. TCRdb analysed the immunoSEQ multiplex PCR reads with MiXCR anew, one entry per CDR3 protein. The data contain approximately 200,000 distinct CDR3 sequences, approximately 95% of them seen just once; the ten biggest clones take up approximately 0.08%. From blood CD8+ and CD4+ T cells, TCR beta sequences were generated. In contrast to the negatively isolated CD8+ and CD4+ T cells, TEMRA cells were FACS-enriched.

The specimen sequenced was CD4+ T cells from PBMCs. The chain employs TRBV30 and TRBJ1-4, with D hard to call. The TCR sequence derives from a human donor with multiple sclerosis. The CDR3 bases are TGTGCCTGTATGACAACTAATGAAAAACTGTTTTTT. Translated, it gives CACMTTNEKLFF.